The present T cell receptor beta chain was sequenced within a study of shared clonotypes between healthy human individuals. Study findings and constraints: An expected dependence of interdonor clonotype sharing on sequencing depth was noted.

Of note for this clone: Its cognate antigen is unknown.

In germline, CDR1 is SNHLY, CDR2 FYNNEI. This CDR3 contains 15 residues. Trimming left V 2 bases short and J 2 bases short, with 10 bases between. Several immunoSEQ 96-well plates shared each subset's DNA, each plate a replicate. Bulk PBMC genomic DNA spanned ten immunoSEQ deep plates. Some clones are missing from TCRdb's copy, which holds only in-frame ones; the method was immunoSEQ multiplex PCR. The data show about 480,000 clones, with 79% seen just once and approximately 13% held by the top ten. This sequence was found in a woman aged 35 to 49 in good health. Some clones in this sample may be carry-over from other donors' samples. Input material: PBMCs. This chain links TRBV2 with TRBJ1-5; D unclear. CDR3 in DNA: TGTGCCAGCAGTGAACTGGGAGGCGGCAATCAGCCCCAGCATTTT. Encoded protein: CASSELGGGNQPQHF.